These T cell receptor beta chains were read from a single sample in a study of T cell responses to AZD1222 COVID-19 vaccine. The protocol was immunoSEQ multiplex PCR, while the TCRdb copy is restricted to in-frame clones and leaves out a portion. The sample lists tens of thousands of clones; around 93% were seen once. The sample in question was peripheral blood, obtained 28 days after the second AZD1222 dose. All receptors come from an adult who received the AZD1222 COVID-19 vaccine. The CDR3 runs from the conserved cysteine through the conserved F or W. The D gene is left open where the match is weak. Size tells how often a clone was seen (once, few, many) or the class of an expanded clone, and some rows leave it out.

j_call: TRBJ2-2; v_call: TRBV6-5; clone_size: once; d_call: .; cdr3_nt: TGTGCCATTCCCGAGGAGGGACTCCTCACCGGGGAGCTGTTTTTT; cdr3_aa: CAIPEEGLLTGELFF
j_call: TRBJ2-1; v_call: TRBV19; clone_size: .; d_call: TRBD1; cdr3_nt: TGTGCCACGGGACAGGGGAGCTCCTACAATGAGCAGTTCTTC; cdr3_aa: CATGQGSSYNEQFF
j_call: TRBJ2-6; v_call: TRBV5-1; clone_size: .; d_call: .; cdr3_nt: TGCGCCAGCAGCACCGGACGGATCTCTGGGGCCAACGTCCTGACTTTC; cdr3_aa: CASSTGRISGANVLTF
j_call: TRBJ1-5; v_call: TRBV28; clone_size: once; d_call: .; cdr3_nt: TGTGCCAGCAACACCCCGGGCGGTCAGCCCCAGCATTTT; cdr3_aa: CASNTPGGQPQHF
j_call: TRBJ2-7; v_call: TRBV6-5; clone_size: .; d_call: .; cdr3_nt: TGTGCCAGCAGTTACTCCCAAGGGGGGAACTACGAGCAGTACTTC; cdr3_aa: CASSYSQGGNYEQYF
j_call: TRBJ1-2; v_call: TRBV6-5; clone_size: .; d_call: .; cdr3_nt: TGTGCCAGCAGCACTTCATGGACTCCCGGTGGCTACACCTTC; cdr3_aa: CASSTSWTPGGYTF
j_call: TRBJ1-2; v_call: TRBV14; clone_size: .; d_call: TRBD1; cdr3_nt: TGTGCCAGCAGCCAACGTCTTCCTCGACAGGGGTCCTATGGCTACACCTTC; cdr3_aa: CASSQRLPRQGSYGYTF
j_call: TRBJ1-1; v_call: TRBV6-2/TRBV6-3; clone_size: once; d_call: .; cdr3_nt: TGTGCCAGCAGTTATTTGGGGACCCAGAACACTGAAGCTTTCTTT; cdr3_aa: CASSYLGTQNTEAFF
j_call: TRBJ2-7; v_call: TRBV12-5; clone_size: .; d_call: .; cdr3_nt: TGTGCTAGTGGTTTGAACGTCTACGAGCAGTACTTC; cdr3_aa: CASGLNVYEQYF
j_call: TRBJ2-3; v_call: TRBV28; clone_size: .; d_call: TRBD2; cdr3_nt: TGTGCCAGCGCGAGACTAAAGCGGGAGGGCCTCGCAGATACGCAGTATTTT; cdr3_aa: CASARLKREGLADTQYF
j_call: TRBJ2-5; v_call: TRBV6-2/TRBV6-3; clone_size: .; d_call: .; cdr3_nt: TGTGCCAGCAGCCTCCTCTCGTCCCAAGAGACCCAGTACTTC; cdr3_aa: CASSLLSSQETQYF
j_call: TRBJ2-3; v_call: TRBV11-2; clone_size: .; d_call: TRBD2; cdr3_nt: TGTGCCAGCAGCACGGGGGGACTAGCGCCTATGGCAGATACGCAGTATTTT; cdr3_aa: CASSTGGLAPMADTQYF
j_call: TRBJ2-1; v_call: TRBV5-1; clone_size: .; d_call: TRBD2; cdr3_nt: TGCGCCAGCAGCTTGGCTAGCGGAACTTACAATGAGCAGTTCTTC; cdr3_aa: CASSLASGTYNEQFF
j_call: TRBJ1-2; v_call: TRBV6-5; clone_size: .; d_call: TRBD1; cdr3_nt: TGTGCCAGCTGTTACAGGGGCACAAAAGGCTACACCTTC; cdr3_aa: CASCYRGTKGYTF
j_call: TRBJ2-7; v_call: TRBV7-6; clone_size: .; d_call: TRBD2; cdr3_nt: TGTGCCAGCAGCTTAGGTAGCGGGAGGGCCTACGAGCAGTACTTC; cdr3_aa: CASSLGSGRAYEQYF
j_call: TRBJ2-3; v_call: TRBV6-5; clone_size: .; d_call: .; cdr3_nt: TGTGCCAGCAGGGCCCTCACAGATACGCAGTATTTT; cdr3_aa: CASRALTDTQYF
j_call: TRBJ2-3; v_call: TRBV3-1/TRBV3-2; clone_size: .; d_call: TRBD2; cdr3_nt: TGTGCCAGCAGACTAGCGGGAGTGTTGACAGATACGCAGTATTTT; cdr3_aa: CASRLAGVLTDTQYF
j_call: TRBJ2-5; v_call: TRBV10-3; clone_size: .; d_call: TRBD2; cdr3_nt: TGTGCCATCAGATCAGCGGGAGGGAACCAAGAGACCCAGTACTTC; cdr3_aa: CAIRSAGGNQETQYF
j_call: TRBJ1-5; v_call: TRBV19; clone_size: .; d_call: TRBD1; cdr3_nt: TGTGCCAGTAGTATGGTAGGGGGCGGGAGTCAGCCCCAGCATTTT; cdr3_aa: CASSMVGGGSQPQHF
j_call: TRBJ1-2; v_call: TRBV15; clone_size: .; d_call: .; cdr3_nt: TGTGCCACCAGCAGAGACCCAGTAAACTATGGCTACACCTTC; cdr3_aa: CATSRDPVNYGYTF
j_call: TRBJ1-5; v_call: TRBV19; clone_size: .; d_call: .; cdr3_nt: TGTGCCAGTATGATAGAACTTGGCAATCAGCCCCAGCATTTT; cdr3_aa: CASMIELGNQPQHF
j_call: TRBJ1-3; v_call: TRBV27; clone_size: .; d_call: TRBD1; cdr3_nt: TGTGCCAGCACACAGGGGGCTGGAAACACCATATATTTT; cdr3_aa: CASTQGAGNTIYF
j_call: TRBJ2-6; v_call: TRBV7-8; clone_size: .; d_call: .; cdr3_nt: TGTGCCAGCAGCTTACCTGCCTCTGGGGCCAACGTCCTGACTTTC; cdr3_aa: CASSLPASGANVLTF
j_call: TRBJ2-5; v_call: TRBV19; clone_size: .; d_call: .; cdr3_nt: TGTGCCAGTAGTCCGGACGGAAAGACCCAGTACTTC; cdr3_aa: CASSPDGKTQYF
j_call: TRBJ2-2; v_call: TRBV12-2; clone_size: .; d_call: .; cdr3_nt: TGTGCAAGTCGCTTACTTAAGGGGGACAGGGAGACCGGGGAGCTGTTTTTT; cdr3_aa: CASRLLKGDRETGELFF
j_call: TRBJ2-7; v_call: TRBV5-6; clone_size: .; d_call: TRBD1; cdr3_nt: TGTGCCAGCAGCCCGGGACAGTCCTACGAGCAGTACTTC; cdr3_aa: CASSPGQSYEQYF
j_call: TRBJ1-3; v_call: TRBV14; clone_size: .; d_call: .; cdr3_nt: TGTGCCAGCAGCCCCCATGGGGAAACGGGCATATATTTT; cdr3_aa: CASSPHGETGIYF
j_call: TRBJ2-3; v_call: TRBV3-1/TRBV3-2; clone_size: .; d_call: .; cdr3_nt: TGTGCCAGCAGCCAATCAGGGAAGAAGACAGATACGCAGTATTTT; cdr3_aa: CASSQSGKKTDTQYF
j_call: TRBJ1-5; v_call: TRBV6-5; clone_size: .; d_call: .; cdr3_nt: TGTGCCAGCAGTTACTCGAACGAACAGCCCCAGCATTTT; cdr3_aa: CASSYSNEQPQHF
j_call: TRBJ1-1; v_call: TRBV2; clone_size: few; d_call: .; cdr3_nt: TGTGCCAGCCATACAGGGCGGGGCACTGAAGCTTTCTTT; cdr3_aa: CASHTGRGTEAFF
j_call: TRBJ2-4; v_call: TRBV7-2; clone_size: .; d_call: TRBD1; cdr3_nt: TGTGCCAGCAGGCGAGACAGGGGGCGAATTCAGTACTTC; cdr3_aa: CASRRDRGRIQYF
j_call: TRBJ1-1; v_call: TRBV2; clone_size: .; d_call: TRBD1; cdr3_nt: TGTGCCAGCAGTGAAGGGGGGACAGGGTGGGCTGAAGCTTTCTTT; cdr3_aa: CASSEGGTGWAEAFF
j_call: TRBJ2-2; v_call: TRBV15; clone_size: once; d_call: TRBD2; cdr3_nt: TGTGCCACCAGCAGAGTTGGGCTAGCGGGAGGCCTGAACACCGGGGAGCTGTTTTTT; cdr3_aa: CATSRVGLAGGLNTGELFF
j_call: TRBJ1-5; v_call: TRBV27; clone_size: .; d_call: .; cdr3_nt: TGTGCCAGCAGTTTAACACGGGCGGACTCTAATCAGCCCCAGCATTTT; cdr3_aa: CASSLTRADSNQPQHF
j_call: TRBJ1-1; v_call: TRBV5-6; clone_size: medium-sized; d_call: .; cdr3_nt: TGTGCCAGCAGCCCCAGCGGTGCCCAGGGAGCTTTCTTT; cdr3_aa: CASSPSGAQGAFF
j_call: TRBJ2-2; v_call: TRBV27; clone_size: .; d_call: .; cdr3_nt: TGTGCCAGCAGTTTGGTTGTGTCGAACACCGGGGAGCTGTTTTTT; cdr3_aa: CASSLVVSNTGELFF
j_call: TRBJ2-1; v_call: TRBV5-5; clone_size: .; d_call: TRBD2; cdr3_nt: TGTGCCAGCAACCTGGGGCCACTAGCGGGAGGCACCTACAATGAGCAGTTCTTC; cdr3_aa: CASNLGPLAGGTYNEQFF
j_call: TRBJ2-2; v_call: TRBV7-8; clone_size: few; d_call: .; cdr3_nt: TGTGCCAGCAGCCGAGACAGAAACACCGGGGAGCTGTTTTTT; cdr3_aa: CASSRDRNTGELFF
j_call: TRBJ2-1; v_call: TRBV4-2; clone_size: .; d_call: .; cdr3_nt: TGTGCCAGCAGCCAAGATAACCTTGAGCAGTTCTTC; cdr3_aa: CASSQDNLEQFF
j_call: TRBJ2-1; v_call: TRBV18; clone_size: .; d_call: .; cdr3_nt: TGTGCCAGCTCACCACAAGAGACATACAATGAGCAGTTCTTC; cdr3_aa: CASSPQETYNEQFF
j_call: TRBJ2-1; v_call: TRBV6-5; clone_size: few; d_call: TRBD2; cdr3_nt: TGTGCCAGCAGTACATTTAGCGGGAGGGGGAATGAGCAGTTCTTC; cdr3_aa: CASSTFSGRGNEQFF
j_call: TRBJ2-1; v_call: TRBV3-1/TRBV3-2; clone_size: .; d_call: .; cdr3_nt: TGTGCCAGCAGCCATGTACTTGAGAGGTTGAATGAGCAGTTCTTC; cdr3_aa: CASSHVLERLNEQFF
j_call: TRBJ2-7; v_call: TRBV19; clone_size: .; d_call: TRBD1; cdr3_nt: TGTGCCAGTAGTATAGGTTTGGGACAGGGGATCCACGAGCAGTACTTC; cdr3_aa: CASSIGLGQGIHEQYF
j_call: TRBJ2-7; v_call: TRBV27; clone_size: .; d_call: TRBD1; cdr3_nt: TGTGCCAGCAGTTCTCACAGGGGGCGAGGCGAGCAGTACTTC; cdr3_aa: CASSSHRGRGEQYF